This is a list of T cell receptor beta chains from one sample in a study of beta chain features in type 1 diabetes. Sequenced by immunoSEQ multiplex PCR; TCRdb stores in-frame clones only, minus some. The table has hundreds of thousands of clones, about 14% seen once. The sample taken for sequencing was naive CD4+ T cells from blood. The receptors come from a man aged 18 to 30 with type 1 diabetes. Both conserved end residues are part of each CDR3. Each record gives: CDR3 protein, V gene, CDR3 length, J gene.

CASSLTSGSKQETQYF,TRBV5-8,16,TRBJ2-5
CASSSRGSDQPQHF,TRBV7-2,14,TRBJ1-5
CASNAIGAQPQHF,TRBV19,13,TRBJ1-5
CASSPQGSNTEAFF,TRBV7-9,14,TRBJ1-1
CASSLEGAGEKNTGELFF,TRBV7-2,18,TRBJ2-2
CASSLSIGNSPLHF,TRBV27,14,TRBJ1-6
CSVVSDRKRTDTQYF,TRBV29-1,15,TRBJ2-3
CASGPVDPGELFF,TRBV5-4,13,TRBJ2-2
CASSTRQGPSEQYF,TRBV21-1,14,TRBJ2-7
CASSLGLEEETQYF,TRBV7-7,14,TRBJ2-5
CASSGDLPYGYTF,TRBV5-1,13,TRBJ1-2
CASSLVGGQGYTF,TRBV5-6,13,TRBJ1-2
CASSDRGRTDTQYF,TRBV5-1,14,TRBJ2-3
CASSLWTEAFF,TRBV7-9,11,TRBJ1-1
CASSLGTIRTDTQYF,TRBV5-8,15,TRBJ2-3
CASSQDGRTDTQYF,TRBV4-3,14,TRBJ2-3
CAYLVRDSYEQYF,TRBV30,13,TRBJ2-7
CASSSTGDQPQHF,TRBV6-5,13,TRBJ1-5
CAWSVGVYGYTF,TRBV30,12,TRBJ1-2
CAWSRGLAPDTQYF,TRBV30,14,TRBJ2-3
CSVGQGNSGNTIYF,TRBV29-1,14,TRBJ1-3
CSVERAGTSGRGEQFF,TRBV29-1,16,TRBJ2-1
CASSLMGAGELFF,TRBV7-2,13,TRBJ2-2
CASRTGVGQFF,TRBV6-5,11,TRBJ2-1
CASRYRQGPGDTQYF,TRBV6-5,15,TRBJ2-3
CASSLWGLATDTQYF,TRBV5-4,15,TRBJ2-3
CASSLGQGSYTF,TRBV6-5,12,TRBJ1-2
CASSPRDSRSGANVLTF,TRBV5-1,17,TRBJ2-6
CASSSTGQAYEQYF,TRBV5-1,14,TRBJ2-7
CSVEGGDRAGTEAFF,TRBV29-1,15,TRBJ1-1
CASTPGRQNYGYTF,TRBV7-3,14,TRBJ1-2